Listed below are T cell receptor beta chains from one sample, sequenced in a study of T cell responses to AZD1222 COVID-19 vaccine. Method: immunoSEQ multiplex PCR; TCRdb's copy keeps in-frame clones and lacks some. The table shows 150,000 to 200,000 clones, with just over 90% occurring only once. The sample consisted of peripheral blood, taken on day 0 of AZD1222 vaccination. These receptors all come from an adult in good health. The CDR3 runs from the conserved cysteine through the conserved F or W. A D gene is named only where the DNA matches it firmly. Only part of the rows carry a size: once, few, many, or a class if the clone is expanded.

clone_size d_call j_call v_call cdr3_aa cdr3_nt
NA NA TRBJ1-2 TRBV18 CASSASQENYGYTF TGTGCCAGCTCAGCCTCTCAGGAAAACTATGGCTACACCTTC
NA TRBD2 TRBJ2-1 TRBV11-2 CASRFRRAGGTDEQFF TGTGCCAGCAGATTCAGGAGGGCGGGGGGAACGGATGAGCAGTTCTTC
NA NA TRBJ1-1 TRBV2 CASRGSPRKAFF TGTGCCAGCAGAGGGTCCCCCAGGAAGGCTTTCTTT
NA NA TRBJ2-3 TRBV3-1/TRBV3-2 CASNKGGGSGTDTQYF TGTGCCAGCAATAAGGGGGGGGGCAGTGGTACAGATACGCAGTATTTT
NA NA TRBJ2-2 TRBV27 CASSLNGGPTGELFF TGTGCCAGCAGTTTAAACGGGGGCCCCACCGGGGAGCTGTTTTTT
once NA TRBJ2-1 TRBV11-2 CASSRIYNEQFF TGTGCCAGCAGCCGGATCTACAATGAGCAGTTCTTC
NA NA TRBJ2-2 TRBV24-1 CATSDTSFRELFF TGTGCCACCAGTGATACTAGTTTCCGGGAGCTGTTTTTT
NA TRBD1 TRBJ1-1 TRBV19 CASSTYRDRRAEAFF TGTGCCAGTAGTACGTACCGGGACAGAAGGGCTGAAGCTTTCTTT
NA TRBD1 TRBJ2-4 TRBV5-1 CASSSGQGANIQYF TGCGCCAGCAGTTCGGGACAGGGCGCGAACATTCAGTACTTC
NA NA TRBJ1-6 TRBV4-1 CASSQGINSPLHF TGCGCCAGCAGCCAGGGCATAAATTCACCCCTCCACTTT
NA TRBD1 TRBJ1-1 TRBV5-1 CASSPRDRGQFTEAFF TGCGCCAGCAGCCCTCGGGACAGGGGGCAGTTCACTGAAGCTTTCTTT
NA NA TRBJ1-2 TRBV9 CASSVASGGVYGYTF TGTGCCAGCAGCGTAGCTTCGGGGGGCGTCTATGGCTACACCTTC
NA NA TRBJ1-4 TRBV5-1 CASYSGSTNEKLFF TGCGCCAGCTACAGCGGATCAACTAATGAAAAACTGTTTTTT
NA TRBD2 TRBJ2-3 TRBV6-5 CASSWGGGENTQYF TGTGCCAGCAGTTGGGGGGGAGGGGAGAATACGCAGTATTTT
NA NA TRBJ2-2 TRBV3-1/TRBV3-2 CASSHPSSTTNTGELFF TGTGCCAGCAGCCACCCCTCCTCGACTACGAACACCGGGGAGCTGTTTTTT
few NA TRBJ1-1 TRBV18 CASSPQQYEAFF TGTGCCAGCTCACCTCAGCAGTATGAAGCTTTCTTT
NA NA TRBJ2-3 TRBV24-1 CATSGMVGDGGDTQYF TGTGCCACCAGTGGAATGGTAGGAGACGGCGGAGATACGCAGTATTTT
NA NA TRBJ1-1 TRBV18 CASSLITPGSGDTEAFF TGTGCCAGCTCACTGATTACCCCCGGATCAGGGGACACTGAAGCTTTCTTT
NA TRBD2 TRBJ2-3 TRBV3-1/TRBV3-2 CASSQVESLAGDTQYF TGTGCCAGCAGCCAAGTTGAGTCCCTAGCGGGAGATACGCAGTATTTT
NA NA TRBJ1-2 TRBV5-6 CAWGTPYGYTF TGTGCCTGGGGGACTCCCTATGGCTACACCTTC
NA NA TRBJ1-3 TRBV2 CASSEGTLGNTIYF TGTGCCAGCAGTGAAGGGACTCTGGGAAACACCATATATTTT
NA NA TRBJ1-4 TRBV2 CASHWGANEKLFF TGTGCCAGTCACTGGGGGGCAAATGAAAAACTGTTTTTT
NA NA TRBJ2-1 TRBV5-1 CASSLSRGMVNNEQFF TGCGCCAGCAGCTTGTCGCGGGGCATGGTTAACAATGAGCAGTTCTTC
NA NA TRBJ1-1 TRBV4-1 CASTRGGREEAFF TGCGCCAGCACCCGGGGAGGGCGAGAGGAAGCTTTCTTT
NA TRBD2 TRBJ2-5 TRBV2 CASRGGAGAQETQYF TGTGCCAGCAGGGGAGGGGCAGGAGCCCAAGAGACCCAGTACTTC
once NA TRBJ1-5 TRBV10-2 CASSELGSNQPQHF TGCGCCAGCAGTGAGTTGGGTAGCAATCAGCCCCAGCATTTT
NA NA TRBJ1-1 TRBV5-5 CASSLGPGALNTEAFF TGTGCCAGCAGCTTGGGGCCGGGGGCTTTGAACACTGAAGCTTTCTTT
NA TRBD1 TRBJ1-1 TRBV3-1/TRBV3-2 CASSQGGQGGTEAFF TGTGCCAGCAGCCAAGGAGGACAGGGAGGCACTGAAGCTTTCTTT
NA NA TRBJ1-3 TRBV7-2 CASSLRGRQSGSGNTIYF TGTGCCAGCAGCTTAAGGGGGAGACAATCCGGCTCTGGAAACACCATATATTTT
NA TRBD1 TRBJ1-1 TRBV5-1 CASKGQGAENTEAFF TGCGCCAGCAAGGGACAGGGGGCTGAAAACACTGAAGCTTTCTTT
NA NA TRBJ1-1 TRBV5-6 CASSLPGPYTMNTEAFF TGTGCCAGCAGCCTTCCGGGACCGTACACGATGAACACTGAAGCTTTCTTT
NA NA TRBJ1-2 TRBV5-6 CASSFGGPRSGYTF TGTGCCAGCAGCTTTGGAGGACCCCGTAGTGGCTACACCTTC
NA NA TRBJ2-7 TRBV20-1 CSARGGEQYF TGCAGTGCCCGAGGGGGGGAGCAGTACTTC
once NA TRBJ1-4 TRBV5-1 CASSRGTFSEKLFF TGCGCCAGCAGCAGGGGGACCTTTAGTGAAAAACTGTTTTTT
NA NA TRBJ2-1 TRBV6-5 CASSPGGEQFF TGTGCCAGCAGCCCCGGGGGTGAGCAGTTCTTC
NA NA TRBJ1-1 TRBV5-1 CASSLFSIEGTEAFF TGCGCCAGCAGCTTGTTTTCCATCGAGGGCACTGAAGCTTTCTTT
NA NA TRBJ1-6 TRBV10-3 CAISEGTPYNSPLHF TGTGCCATCAGTGAAGGGACTCCCTATAATTCACCCCTCCACTTT
NA NA TRBJ1-5 TRBV19 CASHSPSRGDQPQHF TGTGCCAGCCACTCTCCCAGCAGGGGTGATCAGCCCCAGCATTTT
NA NA TRBJ2-7 TRBV3-1/TRBV3-2 CASSQSGVQYF TGTGCCAGCAGCCAATCGGGTGTGCAGTACTTC
NA TRBD1 TRBJ1-1 TRBV7-9 CASSFHRGGGTEAFF TGTGCCAGCAGCTTTCACAGGGGGGGCGGCACTGAAGCTTTCTTT
NA NA TRBJ1-1 TRBV3-1/TRBV3-2 CASSQDLRAFF TGTGCCAGCAGCCAAGATCTTCGCGCTTTCTTT
few TRBD1 TRBJ1-2 TRBV14 CASSYTRTGRGYTF TGTGCCAGCAGCTACACACGGACAGGGAGAGGCTACACCTTC
NA NA TRBJ1-5 TRBV19 CASVKGSNQPQHF TGTGCCAGTGTAAAGGGCAGCAATCAGCCCCAGCATTTT
NA NA TRBJ2-1 TRBV6-4 CASSDSPEHNEQFF TGTGCCAGCAGTGACTCCCCTGAACACAATGAGCAGTTCTTC
NA NA TRBJ1-1 TRBV7-6 CASSQRLTRVTEAFF TGTGCCAGCAGTCAAAGGTTAACCCGCGTCACTGAAGCTTTCTTT
once TRBD1 TRBJ1-3 TRBV7-9 CASSSTGITGNTIYF TGTGCCAGCAGCTCGACAGGGATCACTGGAAACACCATATATTTT
NA NA TRBJ1-1 TRBV5-1 CASSGEQGWENTEAFF TGCGCCAGCAGCGGGGAACAGGGTTGGGAGAACACTGAAGCTTTCTTT
NA NA TRBJ2-3 TRBV3-1/TRBV3-2 CASSQGGNTDTQYF TGTGCCAGCAGCCAAGGGGGTAACACAGATACGCAGTATTTT
NA NA TRBJ2-3 TRBV24-1 CATSGRDVGTDTQYF TGTGCCACCAGTGGAAGGGATGTGGGCACAGATACGCAGTATTTT
NA NA TRBJ1-6 TRBV12-3/TRBV12-4 CASRGRYNSPLHF TGTGCCAGCAGAGGACGGTATAATTCACCCCTCCACTTT
few NA TRBJ1-2 TRBV12-3/TRBV12-4 CASMGPEEYGYTF TGTGCCAGCATGGGCCCGGAAGAGTATGGCTACACCTTC